This T cell receptor beta chain was observed in a study of long-term antiretroviral therapy in people with HIV. About the study: By about a decade, the earliest samples predate the 2015 immediate-ART recommendation.

Germline V gene sequence: CDR1 LGHNT, CDR2 FRNRAP. The ends lost 8 bases at V and 5 bases at J; junction bases unmatched: 10. The CDR3 runs to 14 residues. An immunoSEQ assay, version v3.0, was performed at survey level. The data were produced by immunoSEQ multiplex PCR, yet TCRdb's version contains in-frame clones alone and is incomplete. Of approximately 16,000 clones in the sample, just under 80% were seen once. The source is a middle-aged woman with HIV. The material was unsorted PBMCs, obtained more than 3.1 years after starting antiretroviral therapy. The chain links TRBV12-5 to TRBJ2-5, with 8 bases lining up with TRBD1. The CDR3 region is CASTFSGGGETQYF. The CDR3 DNA follows: TGTGCTAGTACCTTCTCAGGGGGCGGGGAGACCCAGTACTTC.